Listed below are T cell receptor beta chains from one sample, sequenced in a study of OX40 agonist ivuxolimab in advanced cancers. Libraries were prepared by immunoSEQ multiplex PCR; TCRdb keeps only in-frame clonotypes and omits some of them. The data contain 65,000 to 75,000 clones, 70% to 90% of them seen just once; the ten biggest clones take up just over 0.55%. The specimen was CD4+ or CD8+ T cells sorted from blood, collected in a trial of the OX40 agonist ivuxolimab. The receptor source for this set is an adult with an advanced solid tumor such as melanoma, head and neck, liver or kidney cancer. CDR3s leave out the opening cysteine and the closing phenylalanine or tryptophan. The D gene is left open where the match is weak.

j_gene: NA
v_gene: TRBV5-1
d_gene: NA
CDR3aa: ASRQGRDPTYEQY

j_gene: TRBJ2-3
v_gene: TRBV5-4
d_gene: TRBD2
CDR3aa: ASRNSGSTDTQY

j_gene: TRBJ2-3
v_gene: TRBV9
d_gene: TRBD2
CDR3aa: ASSPRLASDTQY

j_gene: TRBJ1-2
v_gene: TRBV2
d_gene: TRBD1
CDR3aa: ASSSQGTGKSGYT

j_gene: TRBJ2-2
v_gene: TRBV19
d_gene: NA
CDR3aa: ATPRGNTGELF

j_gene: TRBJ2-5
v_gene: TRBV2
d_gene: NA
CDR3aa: ASSEFRRSQETQY

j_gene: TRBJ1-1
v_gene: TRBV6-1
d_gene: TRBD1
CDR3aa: ASSELGQYTEAF

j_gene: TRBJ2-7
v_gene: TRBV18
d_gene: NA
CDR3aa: ASSPPGYEQY

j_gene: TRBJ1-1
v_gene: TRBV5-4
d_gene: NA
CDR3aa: ASSSGTFSGYTEAF

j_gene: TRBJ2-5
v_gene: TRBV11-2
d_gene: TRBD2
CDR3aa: ASSLSGGETQY

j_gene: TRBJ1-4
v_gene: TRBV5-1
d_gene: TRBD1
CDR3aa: ASSFGQGGSEKLF

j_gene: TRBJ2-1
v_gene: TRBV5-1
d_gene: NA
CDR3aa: ASSLDSSYNEQF

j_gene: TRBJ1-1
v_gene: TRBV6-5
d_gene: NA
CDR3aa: ASRRLMVSGAEAF

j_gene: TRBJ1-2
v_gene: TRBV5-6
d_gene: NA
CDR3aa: ASSLSGNSYGYT

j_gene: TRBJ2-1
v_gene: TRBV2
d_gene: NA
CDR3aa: ASSDRALDNEQF

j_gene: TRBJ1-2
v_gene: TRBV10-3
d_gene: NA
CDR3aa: AILEPFKAPYGYT

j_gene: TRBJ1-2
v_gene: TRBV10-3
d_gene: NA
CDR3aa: ATSRGVSYGYT

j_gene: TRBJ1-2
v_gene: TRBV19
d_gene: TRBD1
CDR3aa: ASRGTGGELNYGYT

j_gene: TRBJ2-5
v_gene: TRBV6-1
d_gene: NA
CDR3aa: ASTSGGGGEETQY

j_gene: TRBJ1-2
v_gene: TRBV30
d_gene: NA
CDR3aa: AWSEQGAYGYT

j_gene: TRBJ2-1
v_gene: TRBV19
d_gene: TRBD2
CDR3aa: ATRTGGRTRHNEQF

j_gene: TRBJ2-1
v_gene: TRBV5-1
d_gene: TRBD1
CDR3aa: ASSLGFGTGSVYEQF

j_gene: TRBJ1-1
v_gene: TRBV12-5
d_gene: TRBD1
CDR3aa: ASGLPRDRGRDTEAF

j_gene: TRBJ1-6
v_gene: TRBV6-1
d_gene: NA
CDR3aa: ASSEDGWLPLH

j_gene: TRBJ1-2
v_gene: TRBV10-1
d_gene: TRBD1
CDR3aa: ASSPQGAGVYT

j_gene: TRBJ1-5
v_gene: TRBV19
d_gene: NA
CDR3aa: ASRSPEDWQPQH

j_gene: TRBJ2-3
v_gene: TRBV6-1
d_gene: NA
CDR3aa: ASERVSEGDTQY

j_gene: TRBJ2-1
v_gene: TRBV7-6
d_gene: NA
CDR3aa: ASSSRPGNEQF

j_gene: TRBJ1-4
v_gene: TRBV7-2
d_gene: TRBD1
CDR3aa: ASSLFVGGQGYEKLF

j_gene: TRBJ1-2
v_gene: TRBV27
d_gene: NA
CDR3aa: ASSLYLGYGYT

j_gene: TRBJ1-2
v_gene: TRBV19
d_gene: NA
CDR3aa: ASSIDRGRPGYT

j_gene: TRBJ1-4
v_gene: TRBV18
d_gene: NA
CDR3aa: ASSPRTNEKLF

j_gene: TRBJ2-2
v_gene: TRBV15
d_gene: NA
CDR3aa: ATSRDLGQGPTGELF

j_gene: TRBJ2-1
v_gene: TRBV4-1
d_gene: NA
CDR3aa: ASSPFSNSASYNEQF

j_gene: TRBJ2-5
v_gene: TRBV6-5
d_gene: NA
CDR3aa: ASSYSGGAGETQY

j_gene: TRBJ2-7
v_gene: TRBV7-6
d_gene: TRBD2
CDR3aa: ASSLERWGGGTGEQY

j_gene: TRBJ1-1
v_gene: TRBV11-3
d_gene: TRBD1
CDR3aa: ASSGQANTEAF

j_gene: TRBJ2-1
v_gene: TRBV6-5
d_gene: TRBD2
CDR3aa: ASSYDGGAGVKQF